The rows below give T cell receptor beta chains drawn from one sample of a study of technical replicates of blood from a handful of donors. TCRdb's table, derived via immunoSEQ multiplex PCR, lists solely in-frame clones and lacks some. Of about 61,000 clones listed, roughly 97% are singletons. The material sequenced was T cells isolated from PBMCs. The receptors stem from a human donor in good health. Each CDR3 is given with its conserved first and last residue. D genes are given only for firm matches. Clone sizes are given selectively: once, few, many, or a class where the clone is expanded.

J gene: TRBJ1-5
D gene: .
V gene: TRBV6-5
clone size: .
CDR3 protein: CATARAGQYQPQHF
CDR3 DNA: TGTGCCACCGCTCGGGCCGGACAATACCAGCCCCAGCATTTT

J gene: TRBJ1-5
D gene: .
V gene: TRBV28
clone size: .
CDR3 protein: CASSGGGGYNQPQHF
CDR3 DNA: TGTGCCAGCAGTGGCGGGGGAGGGTACAATCAGCCCCAGCATTTT

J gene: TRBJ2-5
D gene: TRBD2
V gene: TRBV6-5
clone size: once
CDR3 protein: CASSYLAGNLQETQYF
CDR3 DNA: TGTGCCAGCAGTTATCTAGCGGGGAACCTCCAAGAGACCCAGTACTTC

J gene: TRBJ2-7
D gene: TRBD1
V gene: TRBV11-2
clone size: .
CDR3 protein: CASSLGVTGDYEQYF
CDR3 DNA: TGTGCCAGCAGCTTAGGCGTGACAGGGGACTACGAGCAGTACTTC

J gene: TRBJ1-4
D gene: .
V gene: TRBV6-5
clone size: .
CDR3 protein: CASRREALNEKLFF
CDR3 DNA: TGTGCCAGCAGGAGGGAGGCCCTTAATGAAAAACTGTTTTTT

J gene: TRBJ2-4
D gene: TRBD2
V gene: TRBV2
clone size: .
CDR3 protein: CASTLGLGFVRYF
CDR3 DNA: TGTGCCAGCACCCTGGGACTAGGATTCGTGAGGTACTTC

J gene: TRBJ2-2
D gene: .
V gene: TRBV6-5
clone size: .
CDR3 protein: CASSTQTSTGELFF
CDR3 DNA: TGTGCCAGTTCGACCCAGACAAGCACCGGGGAGCTGTTTTTT

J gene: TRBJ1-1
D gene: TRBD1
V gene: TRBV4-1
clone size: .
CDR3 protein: CASSHLRTGAKEAFF
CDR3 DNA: TGCGCCAGCAGCCATTTGCGGACAGGGGCCAAGGAGGCTTTCTTT

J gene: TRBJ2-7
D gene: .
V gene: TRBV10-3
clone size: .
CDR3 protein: CAISTATGWVDEQYF
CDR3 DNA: TGTGCCATCAGCACCGCCACAGGGTGGGTTGACGAGCAGTACTTC

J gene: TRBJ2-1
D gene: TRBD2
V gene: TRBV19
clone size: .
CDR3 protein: CASTQREGLNEQFF
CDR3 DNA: TGTGCCAGTACCCAGCGGGAGGGGCTCAATGAGCAGTTCTTC

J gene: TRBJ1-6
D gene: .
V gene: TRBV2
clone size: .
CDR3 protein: CASSLVGSPLHF
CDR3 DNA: TGTGCCAGCAGTCTAGTAGGTTCACCCCTCCACTTT

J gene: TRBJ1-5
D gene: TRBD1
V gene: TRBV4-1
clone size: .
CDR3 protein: CASTSGTATGQPQHF
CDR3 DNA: TGCGCCAGCACCTCCGGGACAGCAACGGGACAGCCCCAGCATTTT

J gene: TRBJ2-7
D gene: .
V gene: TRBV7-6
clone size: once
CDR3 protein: CASRFSLPLTGRPYEQYF
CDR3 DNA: TGTGCCAGCAGGTTTTCCCTTCCCCTGACGGGGAGGCCCTACGAGCAGTACTTC

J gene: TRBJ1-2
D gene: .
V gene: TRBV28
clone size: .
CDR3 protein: CASSLGIAGGYGYTF
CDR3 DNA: TGTGCCAGCAGTTTAGGGATCGCGGGCGGCTATGGCTACACCTTC

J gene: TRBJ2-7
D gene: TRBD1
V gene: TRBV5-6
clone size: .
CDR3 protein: CASSNRDRVGFEQYF
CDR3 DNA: TGTGCCAGCAGCAACCGGGACAGGGTTGGCTTCGAGCAGTACTTC

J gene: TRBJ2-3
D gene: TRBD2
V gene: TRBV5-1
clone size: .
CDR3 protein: CASSRLAGGGNTDTQYF
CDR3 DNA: TGCGCCAGCAGCCGACTAGCGGGAGGGGGGAACACAGATACGCAGTATTTT

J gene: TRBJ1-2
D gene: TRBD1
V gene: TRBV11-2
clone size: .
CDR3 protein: CASSIRGGQDHIISYGYTF
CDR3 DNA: TGTGCCAGCAGCATCAGAGGGGGACAGGATCATATAATAAGCTATGGCTACACCTTC